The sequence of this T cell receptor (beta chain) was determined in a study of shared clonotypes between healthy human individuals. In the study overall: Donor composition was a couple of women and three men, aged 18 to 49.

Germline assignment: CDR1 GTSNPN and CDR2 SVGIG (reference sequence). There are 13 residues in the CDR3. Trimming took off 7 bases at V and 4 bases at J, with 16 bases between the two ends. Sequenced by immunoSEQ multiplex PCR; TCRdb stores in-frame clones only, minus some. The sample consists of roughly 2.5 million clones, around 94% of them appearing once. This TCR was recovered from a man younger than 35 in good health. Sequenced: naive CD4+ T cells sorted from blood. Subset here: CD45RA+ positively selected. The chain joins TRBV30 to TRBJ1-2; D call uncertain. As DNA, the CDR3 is TGTGCCTCCACACTGCCGGCTTCCTATGGCTACACCTTC. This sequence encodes CASTLPASYGYTF.